The 17 T cell receptor beta chains in this list originate from one sample, sequenced in a study of blood T cell repertoires in COVID-19. Sequencing was performed with immunoSEQ multiplex PCR; in TCRdb, only in-frame clones are kept and a portion is missing. The table shows roughly 670,000 clones, with about nine tenths occurring only once. The sample comprised peripheral blood. These receptors originate from a woman younger than 30 with acute or convalescent COVID-19.

The chain couples TRBV14 to TRBJ1-3, with unresolved D. Germline CDR1 reads SGHDN; CDR2 reads FVKESK. The CDR3 totals 16 residues. Trimming stripped 0 bases from V and 3 bases from J, with 12 bases between. Here the CDR3 DNA reads TGTGCCAGCAGCCAAGATGGAGGTTTTAGTGGAAACACCATATATTTT. As protein: CASSQDGGFSGNTIYF.

The chain has TRBV5-6 and TRBJ1-4, with 8 bases identical to TRBD1. V lost 2 bases and J lost 10; bases outside the gene matches: 7. This CDR3 is built from 14 residues. Germline CDR1 SGHDT, CDR2 YYEEEE. CDR3 in DNA: TGTGCCAGCAGCTTTGGACAGGGTGCAGTAAAACTGTTTTTT. Translation: CASSFGQGAVKLFF.

As concerns this clone: In the same sample, other DNA sequences code for this CDR3. This chain links TRBV7-9 with TRBJ1-1, with 7 bases lining up with TRBD1. This CDR3 is 13 amino acids long. Germline-derived CDR1 and CDR2 are SEHNR and FQNEAQ (reference sequence). J gave up 3 bases and V 2 bases, and 0 bases lay outside the gene matches. DNA for the CDR3: TGTGCCAGCAGCTTAACAGGGGACACTGAAGCTTTCTTT. Amino acids: CASSLTGDTEAFF.

A word on this clone: Other DNA sequences of this sample code for an identical CDR3. The rearrangement links TRBV12-3 or TRBV12-4 to TRBJ1-1, with D uncertain. The CDR3 length is 12 residues. V was shortened by 3 bases and J by 3 bases, with 5 bases between the two germline ends. As DNA, the CDR3 is TGTGCCAGCAGTTTCGGGGACACTGAAGCTTTCTTT. It is translated as CASSFGDTEAFF.

The genes are TRBV27 and TRBJ1-1, with D unresolved. The CDR3 length is 14 residues. Germline V gives CDR1 MNHEY, CDR2 SMNVEV (reference sequence). Between the trimmed V and J ends, which lost 5 bases and 0 bases, there was a span of 10 bases. The CDR3: CASSPGFLNTEAFF. As DNA, the CDR3 is TGTGCCAGCAGTCCCGGGTTTTTGAACACTGAAGCTTTCTTT.

This chain joins TRBV4-3 and TRBJ2-5, with D tentatively TRBD1 (7 bases). V lost 0 bases and J 4 bases, leaving 15 bases between the germline ends. Germline V CDR1 and CDR2: LGHNA, YSLEER. This CDR3 region has 16 residues. The CDR3 sequence: CASSQDRETGRETQYF. The CDR3 region has the DNA TGCGCCAGCAGCCAAGATCGGGAGACAGGGCGAGAGACCCAGTACTTC.

The chain combines TRBV27 with TRBJ1-2; 7 nucleotides match TRBD1. V gave up 6 bases and J gave up 4 bases; unmatched junction bases: 14. The CDR3 extends over 16 amino acids. CDR1 MNHEY and CDR2 SMNVEV come from the germline V gene (reference sequence). The CDR3, as DNA: TGTGCCAGCAGCCCATTATACGACAGGGTCACCTATGGCTACACCTTC. Translated: CASSPLYDRVTYGYTF.

The chain joins TRBV7-9 to TRBJ2-7; 10 nucleotides agree with TRBD1. This CDR3 is 15 amino acids long. V lost 5 bases to trimming and J lost 7 bases; unmatched junction nucleotides: 11. Germline CDR1 reads SEHNR; CDR2 reads FQNEAQ (reference sequence). CDR3 in DNA: TGTGCCAGCAGCCCGACCGGGACAGGGGCCAGGGAGCAGTACTTC. Protein: CASSPTGTGAREQYF.

The count of this clone is one. This chain connects TRBV27 to TRBJ1-1; D perhaps matches TRBD1 (5 bases). Trimming took off 3 bases at V and 9 bases at J, with 14 bases between the two ends. Germline V gives CDR1 MNHEY, CDR2 SMNVEV (reference sequence). This CDR3 comprises 13 residues. The CDR3 coding sequence is TGTGCCAGCAGTTTTACCGGGGGGGGGAAAGCTTTCTTT. Its translation is CASSFTGGGKAFF.

The chain couples TRBV5-4 to TRBJ1-2; 9 nucleotides agree with TRBD1. Looked up from germline, CDR1 is SGHNT and CDR2 is YYREEE (reference sequence). Unmatched junction bases numbered 4, after V lost 4 bases and J lost 3 bases. The CDR3 totals 14 residues. CDR3 sequence reads: CASSQRTGDYGYTF. CDR3 coding DNA: TGTGCCAGCAGCCAAAGGACAGGGGACTATGGCTACACCTTC.

The chain uses TRBV6-5 and TRBJ2-7, with D unresolved. The CDR3 runs 11 residues. Trimming removed 6 bases at V and 6 bases at J, with 9 bases between. Germline CDR1 reads MNHEY; CDR2 reads SVGAGI. The CDR3 DNA reads TGTGCCAGCAGGCAGTTGTCCGAGCAGTACTTC. As protein: CASRQLSEQYF.

The chain employs TRBV18 and TRBJ2-7; 8 nucleotides match TRBD1. Germline CDR1 reads KGHSH; CDR2 reads LQKENI. V was clipped by 6 bases and J by 2 bases; unmatched bases: 9. The CDR3 is 15 amino acids. The CDR3 loop reads CASSPDRARTYEQYF. The CDR3 DNA is TGTGCCAGCTCTCCGGACAGGGCTCGCACCTACGAGCAGTACTTC.

This clone has just a few counts. The chain carries TRBV7-9 and TRBJ2-7; TRBD1 aligns across 10 bases. This CDR3 has 14 amino acids. The V gene end was trimmed by 3 bases and the J gene end by 5 bases; junction bases not matched to a gene: 4. The V gene's germline CDR1 is SEHNR and CDR2 FQNEAQ (reference sequence). Here the CDR3 reads CASSFPDRGDEQYF. The DNA of the CDR3 is TGTGCCAGCAGCTTTCCGGACAGGGGGGACGAGCAGTACTTC.

The J gene is TRBJ2-7, the V gene TRBV12-5; D is undetermined. V lost 4 bases, J lost 3 bases, and 10 bases lay in between. The CDR3 has 13 amino acids. Germline V gene lookup returns CDR1 LGHNT and CDR2 FRNRAP. Written as DNA, the CDR3 is TGTGCTAGTGGTTACAGCACGAACTACGAGCAGTACTTC. Residues: CASGYSTNYEQYF.

This clone has only one observation. J is TRBJ1-5 and V is TRBV13; TRBD1 matches 7 bases. The CDR3 contains 16 residues. Germline trimming cut 0 bases from V and 4 bases from J; bases unmatched to any gene: 6. Germline CDR1 and CDR2: PRHDT and FYEKMQ (reference sequence). CDR3 amino acids: CASSLGRQGLNQPQHF. In nucleotides, the CDR3 is TGTGCCAGCAGCTTAGGCCGACAGGGACTTAATCAGCCCCAGCATTTT.

The V call is TRBV18, the J call TRBJ1-6; 12 positions match TRBD1. The germline CDR1 and CDR2 sequences are KGHSH and LQKENI. The CDR3 sequence is 17 residues long. V trimming: 3 bases; J trimming: 10 bases; junction bases outside the gene matches: 10. The CDR3 sequence: CASSPVGTGGLGSPLHF. CDR3 in DNA: TGTGCCAGCTCACCGGTCGGGACAGGGGGCTTAGGATCACCCCTCCACTTT.

This chain links TRBV4-1 with TRBJ1-5; perhaps TRBD1 as D (6 bases). The germline CDR1 and CDR2 sequences are MGHRA and YSYEKL. Trimming took off 0 bases at V and 0 bases at J, with 12 bases between the two ends. The CDR3 is 17 residues long. CDR3 in amino acids: CASSQDRQETSNQPQHF. In DNA, the CDR3 is TGCGCCAGCAGCCAAGATCGACAGGAGACTAGCAATCAGCCCCAGCATTTT.